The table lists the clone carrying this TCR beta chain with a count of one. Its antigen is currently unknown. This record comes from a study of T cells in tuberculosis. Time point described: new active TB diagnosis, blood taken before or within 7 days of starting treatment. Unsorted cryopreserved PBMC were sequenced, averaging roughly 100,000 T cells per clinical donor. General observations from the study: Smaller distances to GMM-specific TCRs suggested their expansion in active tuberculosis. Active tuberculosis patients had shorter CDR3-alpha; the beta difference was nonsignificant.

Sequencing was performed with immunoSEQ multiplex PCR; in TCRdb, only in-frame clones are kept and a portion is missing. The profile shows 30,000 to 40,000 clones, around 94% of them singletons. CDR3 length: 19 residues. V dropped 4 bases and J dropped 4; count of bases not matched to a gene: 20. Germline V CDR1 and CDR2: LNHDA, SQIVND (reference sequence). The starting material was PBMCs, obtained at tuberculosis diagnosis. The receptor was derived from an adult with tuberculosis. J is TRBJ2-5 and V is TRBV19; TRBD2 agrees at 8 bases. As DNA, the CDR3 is TGTGCCAGTAGTACCAACGGACATAGAGCGGGGGTGAGGTTAGAGACCCAGTACTTC. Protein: CASSTNGHRAGVRLETQYF.